A selection of T cell receptor beta chains follows, all from one sample in a study of neoadjuvant anti-PD-1 for oral cavity cancer. Clones were sequenced by immunoSEQ multiplex PCR, and TCRdb holds only the in-frame ones, with some missing. The sample has fewer than 20,000 clones; approximately 70% are singletons. Sequenced here: PBMCs, sampled before nivolumab (anti-PD-1) treatment. These TCRs come from a person aged 40-85 years with oral cavity squamous cell carcinoma. Each CDR3 is given with its conserved first and last residue. D genes are given only for firm matches. Clone size, where shown, is once, few, many, or a class for clones that have expanded.

TRBJ2-7,medium-sized,-,TRBV10-1,TGCGCCAGCAGTGAGGACGGGTGGAGGGACGAGCAGTACTTC,CASSEDGWRDEQYF
TRBJ1-2,-,TRBD1,TRBV7-8,TGTGCCAGCAGCTTAGGTACAGGGGTTGGCTACACCTTC,CASSLGTGVGYTF
TRBJ2-5,-,TRBD1,TRBV29-1,TGCAGCGTAGACCAGGGGGCCACGGAGACCCAGTACTTC,CSVDQGATETQYF
TRBJ2-2,-,TRBD1,TRBV11-2,TGTGCCAGCAGCCCGAGGACAGGGGCCGGCACCGGGGAGCTGTTTTTT,CASSPRTGAGTGELFF
TRBJ2-2,-,-,TRBV19,TGTGCCAGTAGTATAGGCCTAGTCGGGGAGCTGTTTTTT,CASSIGLVGELFF
TRBJ2-1,few,-,TRBV19,TGTGCCAGTAGAGGTCCCAGCGGGCCCTCCTACAATGAGCAGTTCTTC,CASRGPSGPSYNEQFF
TRBJ1-5,-,-,TRBV7-8,TGTGCCAGCAGCCACCGGGGGGCAAATCAGCCCCAGCATTTT,CASSHRGANQPQHF
TRBJ2-7,few,TRBD2,TRBV11-3,TGTGCCAGCAGCTTTTCCGGGACTAGCAACGAGCAGTACTTC,CASSFSGTSNEQYF
TRBJ1-5,-,-,TRBV9,TGTGCCAGCAGCGAGGCCCCCACCAGCGGTCTCAATCAGCCCCAGCATTTT,CASSEAPTSGLNQPQHF
TRBJ2-3,-,-,TRBV14,TGTGCCAGCAGCCAAGGGAGGGCCGATACGCAGTATTTT,CASSQGRADTQYF
TRBJ2-3,-,-,TRBV29-1,TGCAGCGTTGGGGCAGCTCAGAGCACAGATACGCAGTATTTT,CSVGAAQSTDTQYF
TRBJ2-6,-,-,TRBV7-2,TGTGCCAGCAGCCCCCTGAGCTCTGGGGCCAACGTCCTGACTTTC,CASSPLSSGANVLTF
TRBJ1-1,-,-,TRBV27,TGTGCCAGCAGACGTACCCCGGATGTGAACACTGAAGCTTTCTTT,CASRRTPDVNTEAFF
TRBJ1-1,-,-,TRBV11-2,TGTGCCAGCAGCTTAGCGCGGATGAACACTGAAGCTTTCTTT,CASSLARMNTEAFF
TRBJ1-2,few,TRBD1,TRBV30,TGTGCCTGGAGTTACCTCCCAGGAGGGGGCAGCTATGGCTACACCTTC,CAWSYLPGGGSYGYTF
TRBJ2-1,-,-,TRBV11-1,TGTGCCAGCAGCGCGACTAGGTTGTGGAATGAGCAGTTCTTC,CASSATRLWNEQFF
TRBJ1-1,-,-,TRBV28,TGTGCCAGCACCATAGGATCCGAGCCGAACACTGAAGCTTTCTTT,CASTIGSEPNTEAFF
TRBJ2-2,few,-,TRBV6-5,TGTGCCAGCAGTTACGCGGCAGGAGGAACCGGGGAGCTGTTTTTT,CASSYAAGGTGELFF
TRBJ2-3,once,TRBD1,TRBV30,TGTGCCTGGACCCCATGGGACAGGGCTCAGACAGATACGCAGTATTTT,CAWTPWDRAQTDTQYF
TRBJ2-3,-,TRBD2,TRBV19,TGTGCCAGTACCCCCCCGGGGGGAGGAAGCACAGATACGCAGTATTTT,CASTPPGGGSTDTQYF
TRBJ1-2,few,-,TRBV6-5,TGTGCCAGCAGCCGCGAGGACAACTATGGCTACACCTTC,CASSREDNYGYTF
TRBJ1-4,-,-,TRBV5-5,TGTGCCAGCAGCAAAGAACAGGGAGCTAATGAAAAACTGTTTTTT,CASSKEQGANEKLFF
TRBJ1-3,-,-,TRBV27,TGTGCCAGCAGTTTAGACGGCCTCTCTGGAAACACCATATATTTT,CASSLDGLSGNTIYF
TRBJ2-7,-,-,TRBV29-1,TGCAGCGTTGATAGGGGCCAGGGGTTAGGGGAGCAGTACTTC,CSVDRGQGLGEQYF
TRBJ2-2,-,-,TRBV5-1,TGCGCCAGCAGCCCCCGGCCTGAAACCGGGGAGCTGTTTTTT,CASSPRPETGELFF
TRBJ2-1,-,-,TRBV4-2,TGTGCCAGCAGAGGTCAGCTTGAGCAGTTCTTC,CASRGQLEQFF
TRBJ2-3,-,-,TRBV11-2,TGTGCCAGCAGCTTAGGTCCGGGAGCGGGCACAGATACGCAGTATTTT,CASSLGPGAGTDTQYF
TRBJ2-5,once,-,TRBV6-1,TGTGCCAGCAGTGACGCGGTGAGGGAGACCCAGTACTTC,CASSDAVRETQYF
TRBJ2-7,-,TRBD2,TRBV9,TGTGCCAGCAGCCTCGGACTAGCGGACCAGATCTCCTACGAGCAGTACTTC,CASSLGLADQISYEQYF
TRBJ2-1,-,-,TRBV11-2,TGTGCCAGCAGCTTAGCGGGGCTCAATGAGCAGTTCTTC,CASSLAGLNEQFF
TRBJ2-5,-,-,TRBV9,TGTGCCAGCAGCGTAGGGAGAGGTGGAGAGACCCAGTACTTC,CASSVGRGGETQYF
TRBJ2-7,-,TRBD2,TRBV28,TGTGCCAGCAGTTTACTAGCGGGCGACTACGAGCAGTACTTC,CASSLLAGDYEQYF
TRBJ1-1,-,-,TRBV14,TGTGCCAGCAGCCAAAACCGGTTAACTGAAGCTTTCTTT,CASSQNRLTEAFF
TRBJ1-1,-,-,TRBV7-9,TGTGCCAGCAGCTCCTGGGAAACTGAAGCTTTCTTT,CASSSWETEAFF
TRBJ2-3,-,TRBD2,TRBV28,TGTGCCAGCAGCCCATCGACTAGCGGGAGGACAGATACGCAGTATTTT,CASSPSTSGRTDTQYF
TRBJ2-1,-,TRBD2,TRBV7-9,TGTGCCAGCAGCTCGCGGGGGTCCTACAATGAGCAGTTCTTC,CASSSRGSYNEQFF
TRBJ2-3,-,-,TRBV28,TGTGCCAGCAGTTTTGGGTTGGTAAGGACAGATACGCAGTATTTT,CASSFGLVRTDTQYF
TRBJ2-3,-,TRBD2,TRBV10-1,TGCGCCAGCAATCCGGGAGGCTCAGATACGCAGTATTTT,CASNPGGSDTQYF
TRBJ1-4,-,TRBD1,TRBV5-8,TGTGCCAGCAGCCCGCACCGGGACAGGGGGGAAAAACTGTTTTTT,CASSPHRDRGEKLFF
TRBJ1-1,few,-,TRBV30,TGTGCCTGGAGTCGGGGCTCATGGGGCACTGAAGCTTTCTTT,CAWSRGSWGTEAFF
TRBJ2-2,-,TRBD1,TRBV6-1,TGTGCCAGCAGTGCAAATTGGGGACAGGGTAACACCGGGGAGCTGTTTTTT,CASSANWGQGNTGELFF
TRBJ1-4,-,TRBD1,TRBV30,TGTGCCTGGAAACTGGGACAGGGATCTGAAAAACTGTTTTTT,CAWKLGQGSEKLFF
TRBJ1-5,-,-,TRBV6-6,TGTGCCATCCAGCCCCAGCATTTT,CAIQPQHF
TRBJ1-4,-,TRBD1,TRBV19,TGTGCCAGTAGTCCGGGACAGCCGAGTGAAAAACTGTTTTTT,CASSPGQPSEKLFF
TRBJ1-2,-,-,TRBV6-6,TGTGCCAGCAGTTACTCGGTTACTACTAACTATGGCTACACCTTC,CASSYSVTTNYGYTF
TRBJ1-1,few,-,TRBV19,TGTGCCAGTAGTATAGATCGGAAGGGTGAAGCTTTCTTT,CASSIDRKGEAFF
TRBJ2-7,-,-,TRBV5-1,TGCGCCAGCACCCGAGGTGTTAACTCCTACGAGCAGTACTTC,CASTRGVNSYEQYF
TRBJ2-1,-,-,TRBV28,TGTGCCAGCAGTCCCACCCGAGGCGGCAGCTCCTACAATGAGCAGTTCTTC,CASSPTRGGSSYNEQFF
TRBJ2-7,few,-,TRBV2,TGTGCCAGCAGTGAAGCTAGGGGTGGGGTAGGGGAGCAGTACTTC,CASSEARGGVGEQYF
TRBJ2-3,-,-,TRBV19,TGTGCCAGTAGACTAACCTCTAGCACAGATACGCAGTATTTT,CASRLTSSTDTQYF
TRBJ2-4,-,TRBD2,TRBV6-1,TGTGCCAGTTTAGAGGGAGGGGCGGCCAAAAACATTCAGTACTTC,CASLEGGAAKNIQYF
TRBJ2-3,-,-,TRBV10-1,TGCGCCAGCAGTGAGTCTCCAGCGGCGGGGTCAGATACGCAGTATTTT,CASSESPAAGSDTQYF
TRBJ2-5,-,TRBD2,TRBV19,TGTGCCAGTAGTATTGGGCGGGAGGGGGTACAAGAGACCCAGTACTTC,CASSIGREGVQETQYF
TRBJ1-2,-,-,TRBV5-6,TGTGCCAGCAGCGTCGGTAGTCACTACACCTTC,CASSVGSHYTF